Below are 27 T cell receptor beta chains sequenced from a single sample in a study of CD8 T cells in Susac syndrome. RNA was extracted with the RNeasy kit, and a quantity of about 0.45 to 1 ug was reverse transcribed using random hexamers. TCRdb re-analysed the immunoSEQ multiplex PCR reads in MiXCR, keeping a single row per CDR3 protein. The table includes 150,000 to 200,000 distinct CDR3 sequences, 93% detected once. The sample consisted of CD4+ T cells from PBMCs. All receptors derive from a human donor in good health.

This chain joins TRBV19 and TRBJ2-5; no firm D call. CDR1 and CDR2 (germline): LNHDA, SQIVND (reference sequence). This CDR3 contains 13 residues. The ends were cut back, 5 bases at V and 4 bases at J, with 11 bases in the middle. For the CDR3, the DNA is TGTGCCAGTAGTCCTCTGGGCGGAGAGACCCAGTACTTC. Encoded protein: CASSPLGGETQYF.

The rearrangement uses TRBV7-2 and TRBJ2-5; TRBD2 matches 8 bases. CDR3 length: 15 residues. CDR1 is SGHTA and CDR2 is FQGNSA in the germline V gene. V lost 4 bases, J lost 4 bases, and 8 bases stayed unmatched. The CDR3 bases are TGTGCCAGCAGCTCAACACGGGGGGGCAGAGAGACCCAGTACTTC. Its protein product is CASSSTRGGRETQYF.

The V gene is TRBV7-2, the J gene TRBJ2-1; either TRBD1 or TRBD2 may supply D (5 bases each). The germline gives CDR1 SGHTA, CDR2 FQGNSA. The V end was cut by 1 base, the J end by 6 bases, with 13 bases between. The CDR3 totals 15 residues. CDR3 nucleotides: TGTGCCAGCAGCTTAGTGGCCGGGACCCTCAATGAGCAGTTCTTC. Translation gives CASSLVAGTLNEQFF. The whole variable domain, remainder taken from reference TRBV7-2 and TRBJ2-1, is GAGVSQSPSNKVTEKGKDVELRCDPISGHTALYWYRQSLGQGLEFLIYFQGNSAPDKSGLPSDRFSAERTGGSVSTLTIQRTQQEDSAVYLCASSLVAGTLNEQFFGPGTRLTVL.

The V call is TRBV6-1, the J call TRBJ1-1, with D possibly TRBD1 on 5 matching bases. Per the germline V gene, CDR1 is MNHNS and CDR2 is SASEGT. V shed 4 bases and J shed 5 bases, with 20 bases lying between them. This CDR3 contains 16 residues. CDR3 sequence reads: CASSVTTGPLGTEAFF. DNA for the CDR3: TGTGCCAGCAGTGTTACCACGGGGCCGCTTGGGACTGAAGCTTTCTTT.

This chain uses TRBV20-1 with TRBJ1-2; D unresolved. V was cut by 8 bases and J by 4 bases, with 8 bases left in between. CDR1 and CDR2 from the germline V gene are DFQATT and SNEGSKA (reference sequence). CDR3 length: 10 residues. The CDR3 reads CSTVRYGYTF. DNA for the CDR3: TGCAGTACTGTTCGCTATGGCTACACCTTC.

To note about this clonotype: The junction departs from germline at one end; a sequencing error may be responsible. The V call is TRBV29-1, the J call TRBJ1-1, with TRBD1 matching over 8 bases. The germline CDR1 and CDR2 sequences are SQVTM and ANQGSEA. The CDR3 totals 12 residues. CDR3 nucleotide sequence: TGCAGGACTACAGGGGGGGAGACTGAGGCTTTCTTT. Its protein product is CRTTGGETEAFF.

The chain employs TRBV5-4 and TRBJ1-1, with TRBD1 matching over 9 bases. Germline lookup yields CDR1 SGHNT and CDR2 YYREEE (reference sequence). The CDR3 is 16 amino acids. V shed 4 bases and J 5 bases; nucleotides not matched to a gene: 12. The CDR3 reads CASSVGQGRRKTEAFF. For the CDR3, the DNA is TGTGCCAGCAGCGTTGGACAGGGGCGCAGAAAAACTGAAGCTTTCTTT.

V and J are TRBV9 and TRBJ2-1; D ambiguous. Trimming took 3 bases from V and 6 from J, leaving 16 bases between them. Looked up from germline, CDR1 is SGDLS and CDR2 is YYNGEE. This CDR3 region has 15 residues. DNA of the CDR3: TGTGCCAGCAGCGACCGACCCGTGAGTCGCAATGAGCAGTTCTTC. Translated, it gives CASSDRPVSRNEQFF.

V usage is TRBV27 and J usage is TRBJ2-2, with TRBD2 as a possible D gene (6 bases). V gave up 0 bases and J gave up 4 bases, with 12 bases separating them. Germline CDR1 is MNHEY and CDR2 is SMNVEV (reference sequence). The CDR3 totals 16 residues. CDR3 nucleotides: TGTGCCAGCAGTTTATCCCGGCGGGGAGCCACCGGGGAGCTGTTTTTT. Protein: CASSLSRRGATGELFF.

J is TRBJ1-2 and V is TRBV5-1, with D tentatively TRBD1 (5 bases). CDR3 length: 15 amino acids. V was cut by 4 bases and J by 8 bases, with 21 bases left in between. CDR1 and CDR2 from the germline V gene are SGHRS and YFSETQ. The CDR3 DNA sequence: TGCGCCAGCAGCCCAACAGTGGAGGGGTATGGCGGCTACACCTTC. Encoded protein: CASSPTVEGYGGYTF. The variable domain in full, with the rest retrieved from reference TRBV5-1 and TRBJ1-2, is KAGVTQTPRYLIKTRGQQVTLSCSPISGHRSVSWYQQTPGQGLQFLFEYFSETQRNKGNFPGRFSGRQFSNSRSEMNVSTLELGDSALYLCASSPTVEGYGGYTFGSGTRLTVV.

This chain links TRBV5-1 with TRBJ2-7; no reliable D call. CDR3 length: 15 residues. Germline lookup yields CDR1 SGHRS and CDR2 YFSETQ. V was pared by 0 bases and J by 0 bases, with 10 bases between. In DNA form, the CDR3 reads TGCGCCAGCAGCTTGGAACCCAGGAGCTCCTACGAGCAGTACTTC. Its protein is CASSLEPRSSYEQYF.

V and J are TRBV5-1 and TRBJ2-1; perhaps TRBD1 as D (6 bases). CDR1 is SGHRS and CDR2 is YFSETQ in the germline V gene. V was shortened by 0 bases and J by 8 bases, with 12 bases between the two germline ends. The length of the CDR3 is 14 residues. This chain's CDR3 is CASSLEWTVDEQFF. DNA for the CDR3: TGCGCCAGCAGCTTGGAGTGGACAGTCGATGAGCAGTTCTTC.

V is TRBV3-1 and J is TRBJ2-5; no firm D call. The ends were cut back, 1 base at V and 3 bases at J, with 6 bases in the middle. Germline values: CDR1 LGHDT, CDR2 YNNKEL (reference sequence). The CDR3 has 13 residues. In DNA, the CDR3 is TGTGCCAGCAGCCAAGGAGGCAAAGAGACCCAGTACTTC. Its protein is CASSQGGKETQYF.

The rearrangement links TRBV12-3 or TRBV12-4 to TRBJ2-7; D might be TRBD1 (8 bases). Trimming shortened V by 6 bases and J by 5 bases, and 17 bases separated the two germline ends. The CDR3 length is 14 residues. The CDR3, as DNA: TGTGCCAGCAGCTCCTACAGGGGGAGGGACGAGCAGTACTTC. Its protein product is CASSSYRGRDEQYF.

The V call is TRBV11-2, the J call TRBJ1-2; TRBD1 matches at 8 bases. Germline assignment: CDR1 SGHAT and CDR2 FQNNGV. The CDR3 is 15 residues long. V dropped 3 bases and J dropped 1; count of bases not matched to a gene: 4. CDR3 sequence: CASSFDRGVNYGYTF. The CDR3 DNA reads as TGTGCCAGCAGCTTCGACAGGGGCGTTAACTATGGCTACACCTTC.

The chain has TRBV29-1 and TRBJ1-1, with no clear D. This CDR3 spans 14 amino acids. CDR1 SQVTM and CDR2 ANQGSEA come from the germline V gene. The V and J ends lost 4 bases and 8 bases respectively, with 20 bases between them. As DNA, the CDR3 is TGCAGCGTTGGCCAGACAAGAACTCCACGAGAAGCTTTCTTT. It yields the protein CSVGQTRTPREAFF.

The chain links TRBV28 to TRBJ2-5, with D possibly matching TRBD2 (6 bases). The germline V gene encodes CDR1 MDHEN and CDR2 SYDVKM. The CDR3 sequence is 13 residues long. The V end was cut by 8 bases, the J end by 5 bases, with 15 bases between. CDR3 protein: CASSRGTDETQYF. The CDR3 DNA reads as TGTGCCAGCTCCCGCGGGACCGACGAGACCCAGTACTTC.

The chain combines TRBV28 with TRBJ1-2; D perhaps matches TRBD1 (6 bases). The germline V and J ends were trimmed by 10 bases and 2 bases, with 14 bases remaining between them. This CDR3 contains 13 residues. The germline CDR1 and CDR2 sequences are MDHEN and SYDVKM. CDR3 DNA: TGTGCCATTCAGGGGACACGAAACTATGGCTACACCTTC. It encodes CAIQGTRNYGYTF.

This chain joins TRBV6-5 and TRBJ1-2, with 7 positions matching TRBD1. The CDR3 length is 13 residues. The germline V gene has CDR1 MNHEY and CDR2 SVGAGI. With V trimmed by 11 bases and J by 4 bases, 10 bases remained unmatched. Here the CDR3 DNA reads TGTGCCTGGGTGAGGGCAGGGGGCTATGGCTACACCTTC. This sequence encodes CAWVRAGGYGYTF.

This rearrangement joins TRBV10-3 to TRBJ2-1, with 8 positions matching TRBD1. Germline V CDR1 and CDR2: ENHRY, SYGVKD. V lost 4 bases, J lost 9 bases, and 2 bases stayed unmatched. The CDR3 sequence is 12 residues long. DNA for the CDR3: TGTGCCATCAGTGGGACAGGGATTGAGCAGTTCTTC. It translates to CAISGTGIEQFF.

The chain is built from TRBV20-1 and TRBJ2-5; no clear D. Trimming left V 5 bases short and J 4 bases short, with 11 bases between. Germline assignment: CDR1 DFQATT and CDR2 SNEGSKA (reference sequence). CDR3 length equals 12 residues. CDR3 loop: CSAPPPGETQYF. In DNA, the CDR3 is TGCAGTGCTCCGCCGCCCGGAGAGACCCAGTACTTC.

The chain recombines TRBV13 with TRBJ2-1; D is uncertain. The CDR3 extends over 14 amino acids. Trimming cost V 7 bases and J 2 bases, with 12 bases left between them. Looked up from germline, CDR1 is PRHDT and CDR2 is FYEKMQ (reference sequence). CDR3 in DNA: TGTGCCAGCAAGGTCAGCTTCACCTACAATGAGCAGTTCTTC. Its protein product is CASKVSFTYNEQFF.

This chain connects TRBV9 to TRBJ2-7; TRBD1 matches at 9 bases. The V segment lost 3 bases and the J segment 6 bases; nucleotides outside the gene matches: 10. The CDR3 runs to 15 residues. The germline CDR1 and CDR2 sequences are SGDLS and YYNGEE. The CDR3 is CASSGSGTGYLEQYF. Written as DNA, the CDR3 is TGTGCCAGCAGCGGATCCGGGACAGGGTATCTCGAGCAGTACTTC.

CDR3 in DNA: TGTGCCAGTAGTATTGTCAGGGAGCGGAGTGAGCAGTTCTTC. It yields the protein CASSIVRERSEQFF. V and J are TRBV19 and TRBJ2-1; D possibly uses TRBD1 or TRBD2 (5 bases each). In germline, CDR1 is LNHDA, CDR2 SQIVND (reference sequence). The ends were cut back, 3 bases at V and 9 bases at J, with 15 bases in the middle. The CDR3 sequence is 14 residues long. The full variable domain, with the rest looked up from reference TRBV19 and TRBJ2-1, is DGGITQSPKYLFRKEGQNVTLSCEQNLNHDAMYWYRQDPGQGLRLIYYSQIVNDFQKGDIAEGYSVSREKKESFPLTVTSAQKNPTAFYLCASSIVRERSEQFFGPGTRLTVL.

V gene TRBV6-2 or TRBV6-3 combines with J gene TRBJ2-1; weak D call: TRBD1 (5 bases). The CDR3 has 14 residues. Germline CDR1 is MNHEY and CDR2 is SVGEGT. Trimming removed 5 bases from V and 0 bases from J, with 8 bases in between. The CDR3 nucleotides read TGTGCCAGCAGTGACAGAAGCTCCTACAATGAGCAGTTCTTC. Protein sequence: CASSDRSSYNEQFF.

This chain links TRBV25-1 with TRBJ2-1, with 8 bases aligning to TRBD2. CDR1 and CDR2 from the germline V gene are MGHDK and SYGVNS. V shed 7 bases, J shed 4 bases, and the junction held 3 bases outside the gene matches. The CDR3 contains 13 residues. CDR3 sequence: CASKRGTYNEQFF. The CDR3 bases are TGTGCCAGCAAGCGGGGGACATACAATGAGCAGTTCTTC.

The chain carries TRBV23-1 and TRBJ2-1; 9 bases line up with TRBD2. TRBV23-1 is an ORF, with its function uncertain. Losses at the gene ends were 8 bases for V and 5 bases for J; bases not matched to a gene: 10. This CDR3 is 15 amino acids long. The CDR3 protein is CASGIPGLANNEQFF. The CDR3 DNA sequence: TGCGCCAGCGGGATACCGGGACTAGCAAACAATGAGCAGTTCTTC.